One sample yielded the 7 T cell receptor beta chains listed below, sequenced in a study of T cell responses to AZD1222 COVID-19 vaccine (dated by TCRdb to 2020 to 2023). The library relied on the immunoSEQ multiplex PCR assay. The source is immuneACCESS, and TCRdb retained only in-frame sequences with V and J called. Part of the clones is not carried over; for the studies checked, unresolved V genes explain less than half of this, and the remainder is unexplained. The sample table records over 120,000 clones; approximately 85% of these occur just once. Approximately 8% of the sample is taken by the ten largest. The time point label here, explained by the study, means: baseline before first vaccination. The sequencing used peripheral blood, collected on day 0 of AZD1222 vaccination. The receptors were gathered from an adult in good health.

The genes are TRBV15 and TRBJ2-1; 10 bases map to TRBD2. This CDR3 comprises 17 residues. Germline values: CDR1 LNHNV, CDR2 YYDKDF (reference sequence). With 0 bases clipped from V and 2 bases from J, the junction kept 4 bases outside the gene matches. As DNA, the CDR3 is TGTGCCACCAGCAGAGACCTAGCGGGAGATCCCTACAATGAGCAGTTCTTC. The encoded protein is CATSRDLAGDPYNEQFF.

J is TRBJ1-2 and V is TRBV27; D gene ambiguous. V lost 6 bases, J lost 8 bases, and 16 bases lay in between. This CDR3 has 13 amino acids. Germline CDR1 is MNHEY and CDR2 is SMNVEV (reference sequence). The CDR3 here is CASREDPAVGYTF. The DNA for the CDR3 is TGTGCCAGCAGGGAGGACCCGGCTGTAGGCTACACCTTC.

This clone was counted between two and nine times. The chain combines TRBV10-1 with TRBJ2-1; TRBD1 might be the D (6 bases). V shed 0 bases and J shed 3 bases, with 9 bases lying between them. Germline V gene data show CDR1 as WNHNN and CDR2 as SYGVQD (reference sequence). This CDR3 region has 15 residues. CDR3 in amino acids: CASSESLGGYNEQFF. CDR3 coding DNA: TGCGCCAGCAGTGAGTCTTTAGGGGGCTACAATGAGCAGTTCTTC.

The J gene is TRBJ1-2, the V gene TRBV12-3 or TRBV12-4; D possibly corresponds to TRBD1 (6 bases). V was cut by 2 bases and J by 6 bases, with 10 bases left in between. This CDR3 has 13 residues. The CDR3 sequence is CASSLYEGDGYTF. CDR3 DNA sequence: TGTGCCAGCAGTTTATACGAGGGGGATGGCTACACCTTC.

The chain is built from TRBV11-2 and TRBJ2-1; D remains ambiguous. CDR1 is SGHAT, CDR2 FQNNGV, per germline. The CDR3 extends over 15 amino acids. The V end was cut by 5 bases, the J end by 0 bases, with 11 bases between. CDR3 region: CASSPTYSSYNEQFF. CDR3 bases: TGTGCCAGCAGCCCGACCTACAGCTCCTACAATGAGCAGTTCTTC.

A single count supports this clone. The rearrangement uses TRBV6-1 and TRBJ1-5, with 9 nucleotides matching TRBD1. V gave up 3 bases and J gave up 7 bases; unmatched junction bases: 7. CDR3 size: 15 residues. Looked up from germline, CDR1 is MNHNS and CDR2 is SASEGT. This CDR3 reads CASSDTGTGWQPQHF. CDR3 bases: TGTGCCAGCAGTGACACCGGGACAGGGTGGCAGCCCCAGCATTTT.

This clone was recorded only once. The rearrangement joins TRBV7-2 to TRBJ2-3; D call uncertain. Germline-derived CDR1 and CDR2 are SGHTA and FQGNSA. V shed 2 bases and J shed 1 base, with 10 bases lying between them. The CDR3 is 15 residues long. CDR3 DNA: TGTGCCAGCAGCTTACAAGGATCCCGCACAGATACGCAGTATTTT. Translation gives CASSLQGSRTDTQYF.